This T cell receptor (beta chain) was identified during a study of early T cells in non-severe SARS-CoV-2 infection. The J segment lost 2 bases and the V segment lost 3 bases, leaving 3 bases of the junction unmatched. Germline-derived CDR1 and CDR2 are SGDLS and YYNGEE. This CDR3 has 14 amino acids. This clonotype was seen at least ten times. TCRdb re-called the 5' RACE reads with MiXCR, one entry per CDR3 protein. There are roughly 32,000 distinct CDR3 sequences in the sample; 3.9% occur only once, and around 8.4% lies in the top ten. The receptor was derived from an adult who was a healthcare worker with PCR-confirmed SARS-CoV-2 infection or an uninfected control (not recorded which). The sample comprised whole blood. V usage is TRBV9 and J usage is TRBJ2-5; the match to TRBD1 covers 8 bases. The DNA for the CDR3 is TGTGCCAGCAGCGAAGGACAGGGACAAGAGACCCAGTACTTC. It encodes CASSEGQGQETQYF.